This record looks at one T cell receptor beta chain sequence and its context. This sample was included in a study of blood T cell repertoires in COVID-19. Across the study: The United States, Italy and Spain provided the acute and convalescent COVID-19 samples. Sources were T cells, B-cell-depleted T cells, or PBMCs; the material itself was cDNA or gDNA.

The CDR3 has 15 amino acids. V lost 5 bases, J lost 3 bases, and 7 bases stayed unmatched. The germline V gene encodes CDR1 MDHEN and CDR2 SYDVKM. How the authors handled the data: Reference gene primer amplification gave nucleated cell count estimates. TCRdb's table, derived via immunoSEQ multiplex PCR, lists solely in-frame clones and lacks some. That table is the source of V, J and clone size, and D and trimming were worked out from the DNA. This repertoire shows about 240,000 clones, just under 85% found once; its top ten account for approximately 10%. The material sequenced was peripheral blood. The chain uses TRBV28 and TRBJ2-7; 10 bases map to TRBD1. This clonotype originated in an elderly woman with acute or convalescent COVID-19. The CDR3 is CASSTRDRGDYEQYF. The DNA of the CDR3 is TGTGCCAGCAGTACCCGGGACAGGGGAGACTACGAGCAGTACTTC.